Presented here are 17 T cell receptor beta chains from one specimen sequenced in a study of shared clonotypes between healthy human individuals. TCRdb's copy holds only in-frame clones and misses some; the assay was immunoSEQ multiplex PCR. The repertoire has more than 400,000 clones, approximately 78% of them found once; the top ten carry around 11%. The sequenced sample consisted of PBMCs. Receptor source: a woman aged 35 to 49 in good health. Some clones in this sample may be carry-over from other donors' samples.

Turning to this clone: The sample has other DNA sequences that encode this CDR3 too. This chain uses TRBV28 with TRBJ2-1, with 11 positions matching TRBD2. In germline, CDR1 is MDHEN, CDR2 SYDVKM. The CDR3 runs to 16 residues. V shed 5 bases, J shed 4 bases, and the junction held 7 bases outside the gene matches. The CDR3 region is CASSPLAGGSYNEQFF. The DNA of the CDR3 is TGTGCCAGCAGTCCTCTAGCGGGAGGAAGTTACAATGAGCAGTTCTTC.

The chain has TRBV15 and TRBJ2-3; 14 bases agree with TRBD2. J was trimmed by 5 bases and V by 3 bases; bases with no gene match: 13. Germline-derived CDR1 and CDR2 are LNHNV and YYDKDF (reference sequence). This CDR3 comprises 19 residues. The CDR3 bases are TGTGCCACCAGCAGGTTCCCCGGGACTAGCGGGAGTAGTGGAGATACGCAGTATTTT. It specifies CATSRFPGTSGSSGDTQYF.

Only one count was recorded for this clone. The chain employs TRBV19 and TRBJ1-1, with D hard to call. CDR3 length equals 16 residues. Germline CDR1 and CDR2: LNHDA and SQIVND (reference sequence). Between the trimmed V and J ends, which lost 3 bases and 5 bases, there was a span of 19 bases. As DNA, the CDR3 is TGTGCCAGTAGTATGGGGAGAGGAGGGTCGGGGACTGAAGCTTTCTTT. It encodes CASSMGRGGSGTEAFF. The whole variable domain, filled in from reference TRBV19 and TRBJ1-1, reads DGGITQSPKYLFRKEGQNVTLSCEQNLNHDAMYWYRQDPGQGLRLIYYSQIVNDFQKGDIAEGYSVSREKKESFPLTVTSAQKNPTAFYLCASSMGRGGSGTEAFFGQGTRLTVV.

As concerns this clone: In the same sample, other DNA sequences code for this CDR3. J is TRBJ2-7 and V is TRBV5-1; 13 bases are shared with TRBD2. The germline V gene has CDR1 SGHRS and CDR2 YFSETQ. This CDR3 contains 14 residues. V was pared by 4 bases and J by 3 bases, with 1 base of the junction left unmatched. The CDR3 region is CASSRTSGSYEQYF. Here the CDR3 DNA reads TGCGCCAGCAGCAGGACTAGCGGGAGCTACGAGCAGTACTTC. Together with reference TRBV5-1 and TRBJ2-7, the CDR3 gives the full variable domain: KAGVTQTPRYLIKTRGQQVTLSCSPISGHRSVSWYQQTPGQGLQFLFEYFSETQRNKGNFPGRFSGRQFSNSRSEMNVSTLELGDSALYLCASSRTSGSYEQYFGPGTRLTVT.

CDR3 coding DNA: TGTGCCAGCAGCGGGGACCTACCAGGGGATGGCTACACCTTC. Encoded protein: CASSGDLPGDGYTF. The rearrangement joins TRBV9 to TRBJ1-2; TRBD1 might be the D (6 bases). The CDR3 is made up of 14 amino acids. Per germline, CDR1 SGDLS and CDR2 YYNGEE. Between the trimmed V and J ends, which lost 3 bases and 6 bases, there was a span of 15 bases. The entire variable domain, with the rest obtained from reference TRBV9 and TRBJ1-2, is as follows: DSGVTQTPKHLITATGQRVTLRCSPRSGDLSVYWYQQSLDQGLQFLIQYYNGEERAKGNILERFSAQQFPDLHSELNLSSLELGDSALYFCASSGDLPGDGYTFGSGTRLTVV.

J is TRBJ2-1 and V is TRBV7-2, with TRBD2 as a possible D gene (6 bases). This CDR3 region has 16 residues. Germline CDR1 and CDR2: SGHTA and FQGNSA. V was trimmed by 0 bases and J by 0 bases, leaving 9 bases between them. The CDR3 sequence: CASSLAIGGSYNEQFF. In DNA, the CDR3 is TGTGCCAGCAGCTTAGCTATCGGGGGCTCCTACAATGAGCAGTTCTTC.

The V and J genes are TRBV25-1 and TRBJ2-5, with D uncertain. The germline V gene has CDR1 MGHDK and CDR2 SYGVNS. CDR3 length equals 11 residues. The germline V and J ends were trimmed by 8 bases and 6 bases, with 10 bases remaining between them. CDR3 in amino acids: CASVHSKTQYF. The CDR3 coding sequence is TGTGCCAGCGTGCATAGTAAGACCCAGTACTTC.

The chain joins TRBV5-4 to TRBJ2-1, with TRBD2 matching 11 bases. V lost 3 bases to trimming and J lost 4 bases; unmatched junction nucleotides: 6. In germline, CDR1 is SGHNT, CDR2 YYREEE (reference sequence). The length of the CDR3 is 16 residues. The CDR3 DNA reads as TGTGCCAGCAGCTCCCCGACTAGCGGGGATTACAATGAGCAGTTCTTC. It is translated as CASSSPTSGDYNEQFF.

The V gene is TRBV5-1, the J gene TRBJ1-1, with a possible D match to TRBD1 (6 bases). The CDR3 sequence is 14 residues long. The germline V and J ends were trimmed by 7 bases and 2 bases, with 15 bases remaining between them. The germline gives CDR1 SGHRS, CDR2 YFSETQ. The CDR3 DNA is TGCGCCAGCCACCGGTCGGACAGTAACACTGAAGCTTTCTTT. Translated: CASHRSDSNTEAFF.

This clone was detected once. The J gene is TRBJ2-2, the V gene TRBV5-1; unclear D gene. Trimming took 5 bases from V and 1 from J, leaving 9 bases between them. The CDR3 has 14 amino acids. From germline, CDR1 is SGHRS and CDR2 YFSETQ. CDR3 protein: CASRRQLNTGELFF. The DNA for the CDR3 is TGCGCCAGCAGACGGCAATTGAACACCGGGGAGCTGTTTTTT.

This sequence joins TRBV7-6 and TRBJ2-1, with 14 bases fitting TRBD2. This CDR3 spans 15 amino acids. Unmatched junction bases numbered 7, after V lost 6 bases and J lost 9 bases. Germline-derived CDR1 and CDR2 are SGHVS and FNYEAQ. CDR3 region: CASSWGTSGSGEQFF. CDR3 bases: TGTGCCAGCAGTTGGGGGACTAGCGGGAGCGGTGAGCAGTTCTTC.

The J gene is TRBJ2-2, the V gene TRBV28; D gene uncertain. CDR3 size: 13 residues. The germline V and J ends were trimmed by 6 bases and 7 bases, with 12 bases remaining between them. Germline CDR1 is MDHEN and CDR2 is SYDVKM. CDR3 DNA: TGTGCCAGCAGCCTCTTAGTGGGCGGGGAGCTGTTTTTT. Translating gives CASSLLVGGELFF.

The genes are TRBV15 and TRBJ2-7; 7 bases are a match to TRBD2. Looked up from germline, CDR1 is LNHNV and CDR2 is YYDKDF (reference sequence). This CDR3 region has 15 residues. V lost 0 bases to trimming and J lost 5 bases; unmatched junction nucleotides: 7. This CDR3 reads CATSRELAENHEQYF. The CDR3 DNA is TGTGCCACCAGCAGAGAGCTAGCGGAGAACCACGAGCAGTACTTC.

The chain joins TRBV7-9 to TRBJ2-7, with 13 bases aligning to TRBD2. There are 16 residues in the CDR3. From germline, CDR1 is SEHNR and CDR2 FQNEAQ (reference sequence). V lost 4 bases to trimming and J lost 4 bases; unmatched junction nucleotides: 7. This chain's CDR3 is CASSSGTSGIGYEQYF. For the CDR3, the DNA is TGTGCCAGCAGCTCCGGGACTAGCGGGATTGGGTACGAGCAGTACTTC.

This clone was picked up many times. The chain employs TRBV27 and TRBJ2-7; 8 bases align to TRBD2. CDR1 is MNHEY, CDR2 SMNVEV, per germline (reference sequence). This CDR3 contains 13 residues. With V trimmed by 7 bases and J by 3 bases, 5 bases remained unmatched. The CDR3 coding sequence is TGTGCCAGCACCCAAGCGGGAGTCTACGAGCAGTACTTC. Protein sequence: CASTQAGVYEQYF.

The V and J genes are TRBV5-1 and TRBJ2-1; D uncertain. Germline V gene data show CDR1 as SGHRS and CDR2 as YFSETQ. Trimming pared 0 bases from V and 5 bases from J, leaving 9 bases between. The CDR3 totals 14 residues. This chain's CDR3 is CASSLDVYNNEQFF. The CDR3 DNA follows: TGCGCCAGCAGCTTGGACGTGTATAACAATGAGCAGTTCTTC.

This clone was seen once. This chain joins TRBV13 and TRBJ2-3, with no clear D. The DNA matches TRBJ1-5 better at its end, which makes the J call doubtful. The germline V gene encodes CDR1 PRHDT and CDR2 FYEKMQ (reference sequence). CDR3 length: 14 amino acids. For the CDR3, the DNA is TGTGCCAGCAGCCCCGGACTAGCGGGAGATACGCAGCATTTT. This translates into CASSPGLAGDTQHF.